This TCR beta chain is drawn from a study of T cells after yellow fever vaccination. Production of TCR cDNA was by 5'RACE template switching, which also added a universal primer site and UMIs. From the 5' RACE reads, TCRdb called clonotypes with MiXCR, one entry per CDR3 protein. The sample consists of roughly 310,000 distinct CDR3 sequences, 3.6% of them appearing once. The germline CDR1 and CDR2 sequences are MNHEY and SVGEGT. V lost 6 bases and J lost 1; bases outside the gene matches: 10. The CDR3 is made up of 16 amino acids. In its sample, this clonotype was seen a few times. The material was PBMCs, obtained on the day of the yellow fever booster vaccination. The chain couples TRBV6-2 or TRBV6-3 to TRBJ2-3, with 7 bases lining up with TRBD2. The sequence was obtained from a man between 18 and 29 years old who received the YFV17D yellow fever vaccine. In nucleotides, the CDR3 is TGTGCCAGCAGCTCTTCGGGGGGTCCGCGCACAGATACGCAGTATTTT. Its protein is CASSSSGGPRTDTQYF.